Given below is one T cell receptor (beta chain) in context. Seattle's cohort entered during active infection and was followed longitudinally. The data were obtained in a study of blood T cell repertoires in COVID-19. Study in general: PBMCs, B-cell-depleted T cells, or T cells were the source of the cDNA or gDNA that made up the material.

Study processing details: For nucleated cells, counts were estimated from reference gene primer amplification. Assay: immunoSEQ multiplex PCR; the TCRdb copy retains only in-frame clones and omits some. D and trimming were read from the DNA, whereas the V and J calls and clone size are those reported in that table. The profile shows roughly 390,000 clones, around 87% of them singletons. Trimming pared 0 bases from V and 5 bases from J, leaving 13 bases between. This CDR3 has 15 residues. Germline V CDR1 and CDR2: LNHNV, YYDKDF (reference sequence). This TCR was sampled from a woman between 25 and 40 years old with COVID-19, enrolled during active disease. The sequenced sample was peripheral blood. The chain joins TRBV15 to TRBJ1-1; D is undetermined. This CDR3 reads CATSREAVVGTEAFF. The CDR3 nucleotides are TGTGCCACCAGCAGAGAGGCGGTGGTCGGAACTGAAGCTTTCTTT.